This T cell receptor beta chain appears in the sequencing data of a study of T cells in Graves' hyperthyroidism and ophthalmopathy. General study points: Before onset, by a median of approximately 6.8 months, the model predicted ophthalmopathy. Blood also showed most of the thyroid clonotypes that were expanded above 0.001.

The authors deemed Graves' hyperthyroidism stable absent ophthalmopathy progression within 18 months. Amplification of TCR beta CDR3 regions was performed using RNA transcripts as template. The HTBI primer set was used in a first-round RT-PCR of the TCR CDR3. In TCRdb, the multiplex PCR reads were re-called with MiXCR into one record per CDR3 protein. The sample has roughly 200,000 distinct CDR3 sequences; roughly a sixth are singletons. This clonotype occurred many times. Its matching antigen is unknown. This receptor was taken from a woman between 45 and 65 years old with Graves' hyperthyroidism. Sequenced sample: blood.

CDR3 DNA: TGTGCCAGCAGGGCGGGACAGGTAAATGCCGAGCAGTACTTC. Translation: CASRAGQVNAEQYF. The chain links TRBV27 to TRBJ2-7; 8 nucleotides align to TRBD1. V lost 6 bases, J lost 6 bases, and 10 bases stayed unmatched. CDR3 length: 14 amino acids. The germline CDR1 and CDR2 sequences are MNHEY and SMNVEV (reference sequence).